The 28 T cell receptor beta chains below come from one sample, sequenced in a study of cytomegalovirus exposure and HLA in healthy donors. In the PCR, 60 Vbeta and 13 Jbeta primers were used. Clones were read by immunoSEQ multiplex PCR, and TCRdb kept only the in-frame ones, dropping some. This table holds about 190,000 clones, 70% to 75% found once. The sequenced sample consisted of PBMCs. The receptors shown here come from a young woman in good health and CMV-seropositive.

The V gene is TRBV28, the J gene TRBJ2-1; tentative D call: TRBD1 (6 bases). Trimming removed 4 bases at V and 0 bases at J, with 10 bases between. The CDR3 spans 15 residues. Germline-derived CDR1 and CDR2 are MDHEN and SYDVKM. The CDR3, as DNA: TGTGCCAGCAGTTGGGACAAAAGCTCCTACAATGAGCAGTTCTTC. It translates to CASSWDKSSYNEQFF.

V and J are TRBV4-1 and TRBJ1-2; weak D call: TRBD1 (5 bases). Trimming pared 1 base from V and 10 bases from J, leaving 10 bases between. This CDR3 comprises 12 residues. Germline values: CDR1 MGHRA, CDR2 YSYEKL. Here the CDR3 DNA reads TGCGCCAGCAGCCAAGTGGGCAGGGCCTACACCTTC. It translates to CASSQVGRAYTF.

CDR3 sequence reads: CASSLMASLDEQYF. CDR3 in DNA: TGTGCCAGCAGTTTAATGGCTAGCTTAGACGAGCAGTACTTC. J is TRBJ2-7 and V is TRBV27; tentatively, D is TRBD2 (5 bases). Trimming removed 2 bases from V and 5 bases from J, with 13 bases in between. Per the germline V gene, CDR1 is MNHEY and CDR2 is SMNVEV (reference sequence). The CDR3 covers 14 residues.

With respect to this clone: Different DNA sequences within this sample yield the same CDR3. The rearrangement joins TRBV11-2 to TRBJ2-3; D gene uncertain. Trimming cost V 0 bases and J 1 base, with 8 bases left between them. Germline values: CDR1 SGHAT, CDR2 FQNNGV. The CDR3 is 15 residues long. The CDR3 nucleotides read TGTGCCAGCAGCTTAGATCCGAGCGGCACAGATACGCAGTATTTT. Translated, it gives CASSLDPSGTDTQYF.

This rearrangement joins TRBV6-1 to TRBJ2-4; a weak D match, TRBD2 (5 bases). The CDR3 contains 14 residues. With 2 bases removed from V and 1 base from J, the gap between germline ends came to 6 bases. The germline V gene encodes CDR1 MNHNS and CDR2 SASEGT. The CDR3 loop reads CASSEPGAKNIQYF. The CDR3 DNA reads as TGTGCCAGCAGTGAACCGGGGGCCAAAAACATTCAGTACTTC.

J is TRBJ2-2 and V is TRBV19; 8 bases agree with TRBD1. CDR1 is LNHDA, CDR2 SQIVND, per germline (reference sequence). The CDR3 is made up of 15 amino acids. The V gene end was trimmed by 5 bases and the J gene end by 4 bases; junction bases not matched to a gene: 6. The CDR3 loop reads CASSPLTGGTGELFF. CDR3 DNA sequence: TGTGCCAGTAGTCCCCTAACAGGGGGCACCGGGGAGCTGTTTTTT. Full variable domain (missing parts from reference TRBV19 and TRBJ2-2): DGGITQSPKYLFRKEGQNVTLSCEQNLNHDAMYWYRQDPGQGLRLIYYSQIVNDFQKGDIAEGYSVSREKKESFPLTVTSAQKNPTAFYLCASSPLTGGTGELFFGEGSRLTVL.

On this clone itself: The germline gene is not matched at one end of the junction; a read error may be the cause. V gene TRBV7-9 combines with J gene TRBJ2-7; TRBD1 matches at 7 bases. Germline lookup yields CDR1 SEHNR and CDR2 FQNEAQ (reference sequence). This CDR3 comprises 15 residues. The CDR3 sequence is CSSSPTTGARYEQYF. DNA for the CDR3: TGTTCCAGCAGCCCTACAACAGGGGCTCGCTACGAGCAGTACTTC. Filled out from reference TRBV7-9 and TRBJ2-7, the complete variable domain reads DTGVSQNPRHKITKRGQNVTFRCDPISEHNRLYWYRQTLGQGPEFLTYFQNEAQLEKSRLLSDRFSAERPKGSFSTLEIQRTEQGDSAMYLCSSSPTTGARYEQYFGPGTRLTVT.

In its sample, this clone was seen a few times. The genes are TRBV10-3 and TRBJ1-5; D remains unclear. Trimming cost V 0 bases and J 4 bases, with 10 bases left between them. This CDR3 has 15 amino acids. The germline CDR1 and CDR2 sequences are ENHRY and SYGVKD. The CDR3 DNA sequence: TGTGCCATCAGTGAGTCCGAGGACTCGAATCAGCCCCAGCATTTT. This codes for CAISESEDSNQPQHF.

Comments on this clone: The junction departs from the called germline gene at one end, perhaps through a read error. This chain links TRBV6-1 with TRBJ1-5; no reliable D call. CDR1 and CDR2 from the germline V gene are MNHNS and SASEGT. The CDR3 has 14 residues. This chain's CDR3 is CASREGRGNQPQHF. CDR3 DNA: TGTGCCAGCAGGGAAGGACGGGGCAATCAGCCCCAGCATTTT.

The gene calls are TRBV7-9 and TRBJ1-1; D not certain. The V end lost 2 bases, the J end lost 2 bases, and 9 bases lay between the germline ends. In germline, CDR1 is SEHNR, CDR2 FQNEAQ (reference sequence). This CDR3 has 14 residues. DNA for the CDR3: TGTGCCAGCAGCTTAATCGAGCTAAACACTGAAGCTTTCTTT. This codes for CASSLIELNTEAFF.

As DNA, the CDR3 is TGTGCCAGTAGTATTGGTCTAGCGGGAGGGCCTCAAGAGACCCAGTACTTC. Translation gives CASSIGLAGGPQETQYF. The chain couples TRBV19 to TRBJ2-5; 12 bases fit TRBD2. V was pared by 3 bases and J by 2 bases, with 7 bases of the junction left unmatched. This CDR3 region has 17 residues. Germline V CDR1 and CDR2: LNHDA, SQIVND (reference sequence).

The chain joins TRBV10-3 to TRBJ2-2; 13 nucleotides line up with TRBD2. This CDR3 spans 15 amino acids. The ends lost 3 bases at V and 13 bases at J; junction bases unmatched: 8. CDR1 ENHRY and CDR2 SYGVKD come from the germline V gene. The CDR3 sequence: CAISDPGLAGDGLFF. Written as DNA, the CDR3 is TGTGCCATCAGTGACCCTGGACTAGCGGGAGATGGGCTGTTTTTT.

The chain employs TRBV11-3 and TRBJ2-6; 7 positions match TRBD1. The CDR3 is made up of 15 amino acids. J gave up 2 bases and V 6 bases, and 4 bases lay outside the gene matches. Germline CDR1 SGHNT, CDR2 YENEEA. CDR3 region: CASSSTGAGANVLTF. CDR3 nucleotides: TGTGCCAGCAGTTCAACAGGGGCTGGGGCCAACGTCCTGACTTTC.

This clone has more than one count but fewer than ten. The chain has TRBV6-1 and TRBJ1-5, with a tentative D call TRBD1 (6 bases). Germline CDR1 MNHNS, CDR2 SASEGT. Trimming left V 3 bases short and J 3 bases short, with 9 bases between. CDR3 length equals 14 residues. The CDR3 reads CASSERGNNQPQHF. As DNA, the CDR3 is TGTGCCAGCAGTGAGAGGGGGAACAATCAGCCCCAGCATTTT.

The chain couples TRBV25-1 to TRBJ1-1, with D possibly TRBD1 on 6 matching bases. Germline CDR1 and CDR2: MGHDK and SYGVNS. V was clipped by 2 bases and J by 0 bases, with 19 bases between them. This CDR3 spans 18 amino acids. The chain's CDR3 is CASSEDKFTGTLNTEAFF. In DNA form, the CDR3 reads TGTGCCAGCAGTGAAGATAAATTCACCGGGACATTGAACACTGAAGCTTTCTTT.

The rearrangement links TRBV5-1 to TRBJ2-1, with TRBD1 matching 10 bases. The V gene's germline CDR1 is SGHRS and CDR2 YFSETQ. This CDR3 comprises 17 residues. V gave up 4 bases and J gave up 2 bases; unmatched junction bases: 9. The CDR3 DNA sequence: TGCGCCAGCAGCGGAAGAGGGACAGGGGACACCTACAATGAGCAGTTCTTC. The encoded protein is CASSGRGTGDTYNEQFF.

The CDR3 sequence: CASSQDLFGTDTQYF. The CDR3 DNA is TGTGCCAGCAGCCAAGATTTATTCGGCACAGATACGCAGTATTTT. This rearrangement joins TRBV14 to TRBJ2-3; D not resolved. V was clipped by 0 bases and J by 1 base, with 8 bases between them. This CDR3 has 15 residues. CDR1 is SGHDN and CDR2 is FVKESK in the germline V gene. The full variable domain, its missing parts supplied by reference TRBV14 and TRBJ2-3, is EAGVTQFPSHSVIEKGQTVTLRCDPISGHDNLYWYRRVMGKEIKFLLHFVKESKQDESGMPNNRFLAERTGGTYSTLKVQPAELEDSGVYFCASSQDLFGTDTQYFGPGTRLTVL.

This clone was seen only once. The rearrangement links TRBV6-6 to TRBJ1-2; 7 bases map to TRBD1. This CDR3 region has 14 residues. V lost 4 bases to trimming and J lost 7 bases; unmatched junction nucleotides: 9. The germline gives CDR1 MNHNY, CDR2 SVGAGI (reference sequence). CDR3 residues: CASSSLSGGLGYTF. CDR3 sequence (DNA): TGTGCCAGCAGTTCTCTATCAGGGGGGCTTGGCTACACCTTC.

This rearrangement joins TRBV2 to TRBJ2-5; D unclear. The CDR3 is made up of 14 amino acids. V was shortened by 3 bases and J by 1 base, with 9 bases between the two germline ends. The germline V gene encodes CDR1 SNHLY and CDR2 FYNNEI. CDR3 nucleotide sequence: TGTGCCAGCAGTGATAACACGGGCCAAGAGACCCAGTACTTC. It specifies CASSDNTGQETQYF.

The chain links TRBV4-1 to TRBJ2-1; 10 nucleotides match TRBD2. This CDR3 region has 16 residues. V was pared by 0 bases and J by 10 bases, with 9 bases of the junction left unmatched. CDR1 is MGHRA and CDR2 is YSYEKL in the germline V gene. CDR3 residues: CASSQDRSSGRWEQFF. CDR3 nucleotides: TGCGCCAGCAGCCAAGATCGGAGTAGCGGGAGGTGGGAGCAGTTCTTC.

The chain joins TRBV6-6 to TRBJ2-1, with D possibly matching TRBD2 (6 bases). This CDR3 region has 14 residues. In germline, CDR1 is MNHNY, CDR2 SVGAGI (reference sequence). The ends were cut back, 3 bases at V and 3 bases at J, with 9 bases in the middle. Here the CDR3 reads CASSYGTLYNEQFF. The CDR3 DNA sequence: TGTGCCAGCAGTTATGGGACTCTCTACAATGAGCAGTTCTTC.

The chain links TRBV7-2 to TRBJ2-5; TRBD2 matches at 8 bases. The CDR3 is made up of 12 amino acids. Germline assignment: CDR1 SGHTA and CDR2 FQGNSA. CDR3 DNA sequence: TGTGGGGCGGGAGGAAGGGGAGAGACCCAGTACTTC. Amino acids: CGAGGRGETQYF.

The V call is TRBV18, the J call TRBJ1-1; 12 bases agree with TRBD1. The CDR3 spans 15 residues. The germline CDR1 and CDR2 sequences are KGHSH and LQKENI. The V gene end was trimmed by 6 bases and the J gene end by 4 bases; junction bases not matched to a gene: 6. The CDR3 sequence is CASSGQGALSTEAFF. The DNA of the CDR3 is TGTGCCAGCTCGGGACAGGGGGCGCTGAGCACTGAAGCTTTCTTT.

In the case of this clone: Other DNA sequences from this sample encode an identical CDR3 as well. The chain uses TRBV6-1 and TRBJ2-7; 10 positions match TRBD1. This CDR3 comprises 15 residues. V lost 2 bases to trimming and J lost 3 bases; unmatched junction nucleotides: 4. In germline, CDR1 is MNHNS, CDR2 SASEGT. Here the CDR3 DNA reads TGTGCCAGCAGTGAACCGGGACAGGGGTTCTACGAGCAGTACTTC. Translated, it gives CASSEPGQGFYEQYF.

The V gene is TRBV4-1, the J gene TRBJ1-2, with D maybe TRBD1 (5 bases). This CDR3 spans 15 amino acids. V dropped 3 bases and J dropped 3 bases, with 14 bases sitting between them. CDR1 and CDR2 from the germline V gene are MGHRA and YSYEKL. The CDR3 DNA is TGCGCCAGCAGCCAGGGACTCCCCGGTGACTATGGCTACACCTTC. Amino acid sequence: CASSQGLPGDYGYTF.

The chain uses TRBV5-6 and TRBJ2-2; 8 bases align to TRBD2. V shed 6 bases and J 1 base; nucleotides not matched to a gene: 8. The CDR3 totals 16 residues. The V gene's germline CDR1 is SGHDT and CDR2 YYEEEE. The CDR3 DNA follows: TGTGCCAGCACCTACAGCGGGACTAGGAACACCGGGGAGCTGTTTTTT. It translates to CASTYSGTRNTGELFF.

This clone was counted a few times. The chain links TRBV28 to TRBJ2-3, with 11 nucleotides matching TRBD1. CDR1 and CDR2 (germline): MDHEN, SYDVKM. This CDR3 has 20 residues. The trim removed 4 bases at V and 4 bases at J, leaving 19 bases unmatched. The DNA of the CDR3 is TGTGCCAGCAGTTCCACCGGGACAGGGGGTTTGGGCGTCCCCCCAGATACGCAGTATTTT. This sequence encodes CASSSTGTGGLGVPPDTQYF.

The rearrangement joins TRBV4-1 to TRBJ1-5; D gene ambiguous. This CDR3 contains 15 residues. With 0 bases removed from V and 3 bases from J, the gap between germline ends came to 9 bases. CDR1 and CDR2 from the germline V gene are MGHRA and YSYEKL. As DNA, the CDR3 is TGCGCCAGCAGCCAAGAAGAGGATTCCAATCAGCCCCAGCATTTT. Amino acid sequence: CASSQEEDSNQPQHF.